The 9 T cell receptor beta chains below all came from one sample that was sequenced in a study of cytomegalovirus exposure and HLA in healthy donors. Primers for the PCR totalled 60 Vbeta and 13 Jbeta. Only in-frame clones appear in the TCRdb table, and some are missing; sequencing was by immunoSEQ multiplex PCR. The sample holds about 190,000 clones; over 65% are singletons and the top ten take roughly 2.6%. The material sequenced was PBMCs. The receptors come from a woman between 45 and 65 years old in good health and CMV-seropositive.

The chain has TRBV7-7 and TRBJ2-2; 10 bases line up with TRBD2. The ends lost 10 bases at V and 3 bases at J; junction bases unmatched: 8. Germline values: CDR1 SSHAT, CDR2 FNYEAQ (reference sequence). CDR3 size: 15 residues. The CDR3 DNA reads TGTGCCACCCAACTAGCGGGGCTCGACACCGGGGAGCTGTTTTTT. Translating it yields CATQLAGLDTGELFF.

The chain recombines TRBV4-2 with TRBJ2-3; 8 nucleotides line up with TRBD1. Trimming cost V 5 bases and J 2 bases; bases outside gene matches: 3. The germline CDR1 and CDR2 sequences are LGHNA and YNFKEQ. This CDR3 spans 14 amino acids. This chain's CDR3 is CASSWTGSTDTQYF. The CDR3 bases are TGTGCCAGCAGCTGGACAGGGTCCACAGATACGCAGTATTTT.

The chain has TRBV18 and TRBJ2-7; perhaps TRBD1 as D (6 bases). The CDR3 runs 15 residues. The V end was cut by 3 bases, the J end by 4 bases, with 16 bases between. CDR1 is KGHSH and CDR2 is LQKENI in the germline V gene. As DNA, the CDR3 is TGTGCCAGCTCACCTGGGCAGGGGATCCATTACGAGCAGTACTTC. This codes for CASSPGQGIHYEQYF.

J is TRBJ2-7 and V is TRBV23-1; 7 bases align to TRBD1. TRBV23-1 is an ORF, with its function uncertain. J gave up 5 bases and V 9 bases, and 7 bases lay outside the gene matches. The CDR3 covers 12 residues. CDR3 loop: CARTGTEDEQYF. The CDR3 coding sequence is TGCGCCAGGACCGGGACAGAAGACGAGCAGTACTTC.

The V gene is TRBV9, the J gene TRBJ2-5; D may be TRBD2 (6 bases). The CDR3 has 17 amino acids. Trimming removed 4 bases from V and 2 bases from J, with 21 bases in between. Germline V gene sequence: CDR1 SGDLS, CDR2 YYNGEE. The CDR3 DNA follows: TGTGCCAGCAGCACGAGCGGGCCAGGATCAATACAAGAGACCCAGTACTTC. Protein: CASSTSGPGSIQETQYF.

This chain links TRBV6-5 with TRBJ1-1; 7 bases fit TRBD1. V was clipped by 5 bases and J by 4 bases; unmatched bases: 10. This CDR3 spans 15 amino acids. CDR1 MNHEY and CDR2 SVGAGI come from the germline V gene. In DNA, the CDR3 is TGTGCCAGCAGTGTGACAGGGAACGGGGGCACTGAAGCTTTCTTT. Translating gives CASSVTGNGGTEAFF.

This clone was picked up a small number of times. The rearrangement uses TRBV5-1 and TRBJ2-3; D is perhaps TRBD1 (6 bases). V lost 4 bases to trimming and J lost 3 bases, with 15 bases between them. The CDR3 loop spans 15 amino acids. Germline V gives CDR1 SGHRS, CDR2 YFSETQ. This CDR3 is CASSPQGGMTDTQYF. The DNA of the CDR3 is TGCGCCAGCAGCCCACAGGGCGGTATGACAGATACGCAGTATTTT.

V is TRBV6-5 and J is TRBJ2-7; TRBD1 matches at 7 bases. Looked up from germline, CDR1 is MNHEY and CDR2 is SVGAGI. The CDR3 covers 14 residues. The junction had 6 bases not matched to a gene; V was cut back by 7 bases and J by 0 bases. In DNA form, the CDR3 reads TGTGCCAGCACCAGACAGGGTGACTCCTACGAGCAGTACTTC. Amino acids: CASTRQGDSYEQYF.

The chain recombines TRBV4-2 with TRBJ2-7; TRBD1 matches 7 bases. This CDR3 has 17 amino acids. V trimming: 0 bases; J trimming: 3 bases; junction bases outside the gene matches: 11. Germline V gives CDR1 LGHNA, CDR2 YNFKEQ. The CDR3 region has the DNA TGTGCCAGCAGCCAAGAGGAGCAGGGGGTTGTGTTCTACGAGCAGTACTTC. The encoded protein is CASSQEEQGVVFYEQYF.